This T cell receptor beta chain was obtained from a study of cytomegalovirus exposure and HLA in healthy donors. The CDR3 consists of 14 residues. Germline V gene data show CDR1 as LNHNV and CDR2 as YYDKDF (reference sequence). With V trimmed by 5 bases and J by 9 bases, 4 bases remained unmatched. General study points: Later analysis showed TCR association rates varying by HLA locus, highest for DRB1 and lowest for HLA-C. In a later analysis, at a false discovery rate of 0.05, 15,000 to 20,000 TCR beta sequences were associated with HLA alleles.

60 Vbeta and 13 Jbeta primers were used in PCR. The repertoire was sequenced with immunoSEQ multiplex PCR; TCRdb's copy has only in-frame clones and lacks some. The sample holds 100,000 or so clones; approximately 88% are singletons and the top ten take about 2.1%. A note on this clone: The antigen remains unidentified.

The receptor was derived from a man younger than 35 in good health and CMV-seronegative. Sequencing was done on a sample of PBMCs. This chain connects TRBV15 to TRBJ1-6; 10 bases fit TRBD1. The CDR3 coding sequence is TGTGCCACCAGCGGCCGGGACAGGGGTTCACCCCTCCACTTT. It is translated as CATSGRDRGSPLHF.